The entry that follows covers one TCR beta chain sequence. Ages ranged from about 18 to 100 years, with residence in some 25 US areas. Per the original methods: Reference gene primer amplification gave estimated nucleated cell counts. Assay used: immunoSEQ multiplex PCR; TCRdb lists only in-frame clones, some missing. The D gene and trimming were derived from the DNA, and the V and J assignments and clone size from that table. The sample shows about 220,000 clones, 75% to 90% of them seen only once. The CDR3 covers 13 residues. Trimming removed 3 bases from V and 9 bases from J; junction bases left unmatched: 5. The V gene's germline CDR1 is SGHTA and CDR2 FQGTGA. The record originates from a study of blood T cell repertoires in COVID-19. As for the study in general: PBMCs, B-cell-depleted T cells, or T cells were the source of the cDNA or gDNA that made up the material.

This clonotype was obtained from a woman aged 18 to 35 in a cohort exposed to, infected with or recovered from COVID-19 (not recorded which). Source material: PBMCs or T cells enriched from blood (not recorded which). This chain joins TRBV7-3 and TRBJ2-5; TRBD2 matches at 9 bases. The CDR3 region is CASSLSSGSSQYF. The CDR3 region has the DNA TGTGCCAGCAGCTTGAGTAGCGGGAGCTCCCAGTACTTC.